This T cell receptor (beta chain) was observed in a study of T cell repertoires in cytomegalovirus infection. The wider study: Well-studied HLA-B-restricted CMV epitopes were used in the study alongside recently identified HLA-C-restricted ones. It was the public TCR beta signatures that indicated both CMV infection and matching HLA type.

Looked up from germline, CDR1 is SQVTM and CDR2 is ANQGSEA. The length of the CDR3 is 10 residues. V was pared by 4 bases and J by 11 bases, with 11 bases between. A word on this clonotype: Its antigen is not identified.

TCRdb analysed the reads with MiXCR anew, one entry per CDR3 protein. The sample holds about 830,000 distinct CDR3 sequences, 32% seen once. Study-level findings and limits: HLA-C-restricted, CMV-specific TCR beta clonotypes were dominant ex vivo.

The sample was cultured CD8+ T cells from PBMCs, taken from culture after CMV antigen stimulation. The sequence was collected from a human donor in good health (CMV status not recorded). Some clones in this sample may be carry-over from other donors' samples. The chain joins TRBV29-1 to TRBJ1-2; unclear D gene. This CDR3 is CSVGPDPYTF. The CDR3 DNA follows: TGCAGCGTTGGCCCCGATCCTTACACCTTC.